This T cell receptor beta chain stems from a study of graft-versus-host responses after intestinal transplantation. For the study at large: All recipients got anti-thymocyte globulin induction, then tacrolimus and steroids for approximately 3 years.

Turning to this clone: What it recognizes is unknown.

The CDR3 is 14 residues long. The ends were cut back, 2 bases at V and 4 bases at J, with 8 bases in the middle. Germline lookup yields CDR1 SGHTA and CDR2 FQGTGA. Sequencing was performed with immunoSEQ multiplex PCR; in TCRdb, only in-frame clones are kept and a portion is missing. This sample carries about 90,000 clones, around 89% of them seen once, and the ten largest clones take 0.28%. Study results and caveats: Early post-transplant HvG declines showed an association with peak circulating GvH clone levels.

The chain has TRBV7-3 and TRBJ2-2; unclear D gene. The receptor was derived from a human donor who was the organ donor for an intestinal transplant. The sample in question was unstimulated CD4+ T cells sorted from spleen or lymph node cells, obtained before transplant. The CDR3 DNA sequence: TGTGCCAGCAGCTTAGAACAGTTCACCGGGGAGCTGTTTTTT. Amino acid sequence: CASSLEQFTGELFF.